Listed here are 21 T cell receptor beta chains from one sample, sequenced in a study of blood T cell repertoires in COVID-19. TCRdb keeps only in-frame clones here, not all; method: immunoSEQ multiplex PCR. The table includes fewer than 85,000 clones, more than 60% detected once. Source material: peripheral blood. These receptors were taken from a man aged 55 to 70 with acute or convalescent COVID-19.

The chain uses TRBV21-1 and TRBJ2-7; the table gives TRBD1 as D, unverified against the DNA. TRBV21-1 is an annotated pseudogene. The CDR3 totals 16 residues. Here the CDR3 DNA reads TGTGCCAGCAGCGGCGGGACAGGGATTGGTGCTTACGAGCAGTACGTC. It is translated as CASSGGTGIGAYEQYV.

The rearrangement joins TRBV2 to TRBJ1-5, with no clear D. Germline V gives CDR1 SNHLY, CDR2 FYNNEI. V was clipped by 6 bases and J by 4 bases, with 7 bases between them. The CDR3 sequence is 12 residues long. The DNA for the CDR3 is TGTGCCAGCAGAGCGGGAAATCAGCCCCAGCATTTT. Translation: CASRAGNQPQHF.

V and J are TRBV19 and TRBJ2-1; possibly TRBD2 for D (7 bases). V was clipped by 6 bases and J by 0 bases, with 15 bases between them. Looked up from germline, CDR1 is LNHDA and CDR2 is SQIVND (reference sequence). This CDR3 is 16 amino acids long. The CDR3 spells CASSRAGALSYNEQFF. DNA of the CDR3: TGTGCCAGTAGCCGGGCGGGGGCGCTCTCCTACAATGAGCAGTTCTTC.

The table lists this clone with a few counts. V is TRBV5-4 and J is TRBJ2-1, with TRBD2 matching over 14 bases. V shed 4 bases, J shed 2 bases, and the junction held 5 bases outside the gene matches. Looked up from germline, CDR1 is SGHNT and CDR2 is YYREEE (reference sequence). The CDR3 extends over 17 amino acids. In DNA form, the CDR3 reads TGTGCCAGCAGCCGAAAGACTAGCGGGAGGGCCTACAATGAGCAGTTCTTC. Protein product: CASSRKTSGRAYNEQFF.

The chain carries TRBV5-1 and TRBJ1-6; D is perhaps TRBD1 (6 bases). This CDR3 is 13 amino acids long. Germline V lookup: CDR1 SGHRS, CDR2 YFSETQ. V dropped 3 bases and J dropped 7 bases, with 8 bases sitting between them. Written as DNA, the CDR3 is TGCGCCAGCAGCTCCGACAGGAATTCACCCCTCCACTTT. It translates to CASSSDRNSPLHF.

The V and J genes are TRBV5-4 and TRBJ1-2; the D is unclear. The CDR3 is 15 amino acids. V gave up 0 bases and J gave up 7 bases, with 16 bases separating them. Germline V gene data show CDR1 as SGHNT and CDR2 as YYREEE (reference sequence). Here the CDR3 DNA reads TGTGCCAGCAGCTTGGTTGGGGAAGGACTCGGTGGCTACACCTTC. Its translation is CASSLVGEGLGGYTF.

This chain connects TRBV6-4 to TRBJ1-1; 8 nucleotides agree with TRBD1. The V segment lost 3 bases and the J segment 4 bases; nucleotides outside the gene matches: 7. Germline loops: CDR1 MRHNA, CDR2 SNTAGT. The CDR3 has 15 residues. CDR3 protein: CASSEDRVGVTEAFF. The CDR3 region has the DNA TGTGCCAGCAGTGAGGACAGGGTTGGGGTCACTGAAGCTTTCTTT.

The CDR3, as DNA: TGTGCCAGCATCCCGGACAGGTTTTCCTACGAGCAGTACTTC. Residues: CASIPDRFSYEQYF. This chain links TRBV5-8 with TRBJ2-7; 7 nucleotides match TRBD1. The CDR3 covers 14 residues. V lost 6 bases and J lost 1; bases outside the gene matches: 7. CDR1 SGHTS and CDR2 YDEGEE come from the germline V gene.

The rearrangement links TRBV4-1 to TRBJ1-6; 7 bases agree with TRBD1. Looked up from germline, CDR1 is MGHRA and CDR2 is YSYEKL. V trimming: 0 bases; J trimming: 6 bases; junction bases outside the gene matches: 14. The CDR3 length is 19 residues. The CDR3 nucleotides read TGCGCCAGCAGCCAAGATATGAGAACAGGGGATTGGAGTAATTCACCCCTCCACTTT. This encodes CASSQDMRTGDWSNSPLHF.

The V call is TRBV11-2, the J call TRBJ2-5, with a weak D call TRBD1 (5 bases). Germline CDR1 SGHAT, CDR2 FQNNGV. The V end lost 3 bases, the J end lost 3 bases, and 14 bases lay between the germline ends. The CDR3 totals 15 residues. The CDR3 bases are TGTGCCAGCAGCTTGTGGGCAGGGTCGGAAGAGACCCAGTACTTC. Translation gives CASSLWAGSEETQYF.

The gene calls are TRBV24-1 and TRBJ2-1; 14 bases agree with TRBD2. Losses at the gene ends were 5 bases for V and 2 bases for J; bases not matched to a gene: 7. Germline V gene lookup returns CDR1 KGHDR and CDR2 SFDVKD. The CDR3 runs 18 residues. Here the CDR3 reads CATSGVGTSGSTYNEQFF. CDR3 coding DNA: TGTGCCACCAGTGGGGTGGGGACTAGCGGGAGCACCTACAATGAGCAGTTCTTC.

J is TRBJ2-5 and V is TRBV6-5; no clear D. The germline V and J ends were trimmed by 11 bases and 1 base, with 14 bases remaining between them. The CDR3 runs to 13 residues. Per germline, CDR1 MNHEY and CDR2 SVGAGI. The CDR3 loop reads CALRIESQETQYF. For the CDR3, the DNA is TGTGCCTTGCGGATCGAGAGCCAAGAGACCCAGTACTTC.

A few counts support this clone. The chain is built from TRBV28 and TRBJ1-1, with TRBD1 matching over 7 bases. V shed 6 bases, J shed 1 base, and the junction held 5 bases outside the gene matches. Germline assignment: CDR1 MDHEN and CDR2 SYDVKM. The CDR3 length is 14 residues. The CDR3 bases are TGTGCCAGCAGCAGTGGACAGGAGAACACTGAAGCTTTCTTT. Translation gives CASSSGQENTEAFF.

The CDR3 sequence is CASSLNQIQETQYF. The DNA of the CDR3 is TGCGCCAGCAGCTTGAACCAGATCCAAGAGACCCAGTACTTC. The chain joins TRBV5-1 to TRBJ2-5; D is unresolved. Germline loops: CDR1 SGHRS, CDR2 YFSETQ. The CDR3 contains 14 residues. Between the trimmed V and J ends, which lost 1 base and 1 base, there was a span of 8 bases.

The CDR3 DNA sequence: TGTGCCAGCAGTTTTACCACAGGTAGCACTGAAGCTTTCTTT. Translated: CASSFTTGSTEAFF. V usage is TRBV6-5 and J usage is TRBJ1-1; tentative D call: TRBD1 (5 bases). V shed 4 bases and J shed 4 bases, with 13 bases lying between them. Looked up from germline, CDR1 is MNHEY and CDR2 is SVGAGI. This CDR3 spans 14 amino acids.

This chain joins TRBV30 and TRBJ1-3; the D gene is possibly TRBD1 (5 bases). The germline V and J ends were trimmed by 8 bases and 4 bases, with 18 bases remaining between them. Germline V gene data show CDR1 as GTSNPN and CDR2 as SVGIG (reference sequence). The CDR3 contains 14 residues. CDR3 sequence reads: CAGSQGSFGNTIYF. The CDR3 DNA sequence: TGTGCCGGAAGCCAGGGTTCCTTCGGAAACACCATATATTTT.

V usage is TRBV12-3 or TRBV12-4 and J usage is TRBJ2-7; maybe TRBD1 (5 bases). This CDR3 has 11 amino acids. V shed 6 bases and J shed 5 bases, with 8 bases lying between them. The CDR3 loop is CASRTEHEQYF. In DNA, the CDR3 is TGTGCCAGCAGGACAGAGCACGAGCAGTACTTC.

The V gene is TRBV3-1 (or the pseudogene TRBV3-2), the J gene TRBJ2-5; 8 bases are shared with TRBD2. Looked up from germline, CDR1 is LGHDT and CDR2 is YNNKEL (reference sequence). CDR3 length: 14 amino acids. V shed 6 bases and J 2 bases; nucleotides not matched to a gene: 5. CDR3 bases: TGTGCCAGCAGATCCGTAGCGGGGCAAGAGACCCAGTACTTC. It is translated as CASRSVAGQETQYF.

The chain recombines TRBV5-1 with TRBJ1-4; the match to TRBD1 covers 7 bases. Per germline, CDR1 SGHRS and CDR2 YFSETQ. J was trimmed by 4 bases and V by 4 bases; bases with no gene match: 7. The CDR3 is 15 amino acids. The CDR3 DNA is TGCGCCAGCAGCGTAGGACAGGTGATTAATGAAAAACTGTTTTTT. Its protein product is CASSVGQVINEKLFF.

The chain recombines TRBV24-1 with TRBJ2-1, with TRBD2 as a possible D gene (6 bases). Trimming removed 4 bases at V and 8 bases at J, with 11 bases between. The CDR3 sequence is 13 residues long. Germline lookup yields CDR1 KGHDR and CDR2 SFDVKD. The CDR3 protein is CATSEGGVHEQFF. The DNA for the CDR3 is TGTGCCACCAGTGAAGGAGGGGTCCATGAGCAGTTCTTC.

In DNA, the CDR3 is TGCAGTGCTAGTTTGTCGGGGAACTACTACGAGCAGTACTTC. Translated: CSASLSGNYYEQYF. V usage is TRBV20-1 and J usage is TRBJ2-7, with a possible D match to TRBD2 (5 bases). Germline CDR1 and CDR2: DFQATT and SNEGSKA (reference sequence). V gave up 3 bases and J gave up 3 bases, with 15 bases separating them. The CDR3 is made up of 14 amino acids.